This is a list of T cell receptor beta chains from one sample in a study of Graves' ophthalmopathy and Graves' hyperthyroidism. TCRdb reprocessed the multiplex PCR reads with MiXCR, giving one entry per CDR3 protein. The profile shows 400,000 to 450,000 distinct CDR3 sequences, around 21% of them singletons. The sample taken for sequencing was peripheral blood. The receptors originated from a woman younger than 30 with stable Graves' hyperthyroidism. The CDR3 runs from the conserved cysteine through the conserved F or W.

>TRBV18|TRBJ1-1
CASSRQDTEAFF
>TRBV3-1|TRBJ2-4
CASSPPLGGKAKNIQYF
>TRBV5-1|TRBJ1-2
CASSQDGRGVDGYTF
>TRBV27|TRBJ2-2
CASMSLVAGELFF
>TRBV5-1|TRBJ2-5
CASSSDFGESGTQYF
>TRBV11-2|TRBJ2-7
CASSTFSGPTYEQYF
>TRBV12-3/TRBV12-4|TRBJ1-2
CASSRDITNYGYTF
>TRBV19|TRBJ2-2
CASSSGTGYTGELFF
>TRBV10-3|TRBJ1-1
CAISENRDGEAFF
>TRBV19|TRBJ1-5
CASSMDRVLSQPQHF
>TRBV19|TRBJ1-2
CASSIGIRQGERYGYTF
>TRBV5-1|TRBJ2-7
CASSLVPRGADYEQYF
>TRBV14|TRBJ1-1
CASSHVNTEAFF
>TRBV12-5|TRBJ1-5
CASGLGQGNQPQHF
>TRBV7-2|TRBJ1-1
CASSPTAGHTEAFF
>TRBV28|TRBJ1-4
CASRATSGPGGNEKLFF